The sequence of this T cell receptor beta chain was determined in a study of response to subunit inactivated influenza vaccine. Study-wide results and caveats: Authors suggested each seasonal influenza vaccination recruits few new T cells.

Germline trimming cut 7 bases from V and 2 bases from J; bases unmatched to any gene: 8. The CDR3 covers 14 residues. Germline V gene sequence: CDR1 DFQATT, CDR2 SNEGSKA (reference sequence). This clonotype was detected once. Its matching antigen is unknown. TCRdb processed the RT-PCR reads anew with MiXCR; each CDR3 protein has one entry. The data show around 850,000 distinct CDR3 sequences, with about a fifth seen just once and 11% held by the top ten. Sequenced here: PBMCs from blood, sampled roughly 5 days after vaccination. The chain carries TRBV20-1 and TRBJ2-7; 10 bases fit TRBD2. This receptor was obtained from a man aged 50 to 59 who received an inactivated influenza vaccine. CDR3 nucleotides: TGCAGTGTCCGGGATACTAGCGGGGCCTACGAGCAGTACTTC. Translated, it gives CSVRDTSGAYEQYF.